The next 2 T cell receptor beta chains were all read from a single sample in a study of T cell repertoires in ileal Crohn's disease. Sequencing was performed with immunoSEQ multiplex PCR; in TCRdb, only in-frame clones are kept and a portion is missing. Counted here are more than 60,000 clones, about 88% occurring once; the ten biggest clones make up about 1.9%. Noted time point: neoterminal ileum biopsy at postoperative endoscopy, about 6 months after surgery. The sample consisted of ileal tissue. The source of these receptors is an adult with Crohn's disease.

This chain joins TRBV6-5 and TRBJ2-1, with TRBD2 matching 7 bases. The CDR3 consists of 12 residues. After removal of 5 bases from V and 15 bases from J, the junction contained 10 bases not matched to a gene. Germline CDR1 reads MNHEY; CDR2 reads SVGAGI. CDR3 in DNA: TGTGCCAGCAGTCAACTTGACGGGGGGACGTTCTTC. The encoded protein is CASSQLDGGTFF.

V gene TRBV4-3 combines with J gene TRBJ2-2; D is unclear. Deletions cut 0 bases from V and 1 base from J, with 9 bases between. The CDR3 contains 16 residues. Per the germline V gene, CDR1 is LGHNA and CDR2 is YSLEER. The CDR3: CASSQDPRLNTGELFF. In DNA form, the CDR3 reads TGCGCCAGCAGCCAAGACCCTAGGTTGAACACCGGGGAGCTGTTTTTT.